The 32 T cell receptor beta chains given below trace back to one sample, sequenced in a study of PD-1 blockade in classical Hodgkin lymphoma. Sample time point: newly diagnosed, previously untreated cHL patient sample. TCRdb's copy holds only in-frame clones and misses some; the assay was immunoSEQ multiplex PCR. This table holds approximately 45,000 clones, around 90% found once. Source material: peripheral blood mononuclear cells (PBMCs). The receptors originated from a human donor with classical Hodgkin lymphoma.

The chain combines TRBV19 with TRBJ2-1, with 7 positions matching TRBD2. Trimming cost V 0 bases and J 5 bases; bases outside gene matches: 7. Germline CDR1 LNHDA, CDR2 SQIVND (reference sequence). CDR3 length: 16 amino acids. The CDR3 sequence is CASSIDAGVSNNEQFF. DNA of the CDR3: TGTGCCAGTAGTATAGACGCGGGAGTCTCTAACAATGAGCAGTTCTTC.

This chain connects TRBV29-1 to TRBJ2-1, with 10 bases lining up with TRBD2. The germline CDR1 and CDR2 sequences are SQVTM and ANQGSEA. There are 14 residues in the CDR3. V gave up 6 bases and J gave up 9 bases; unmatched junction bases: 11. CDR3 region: CSVREELAGFEQFF. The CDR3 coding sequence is TGCAGCGTCAGGGAAGAACTAGCGGGATTTGAGCAGTTCTTC.

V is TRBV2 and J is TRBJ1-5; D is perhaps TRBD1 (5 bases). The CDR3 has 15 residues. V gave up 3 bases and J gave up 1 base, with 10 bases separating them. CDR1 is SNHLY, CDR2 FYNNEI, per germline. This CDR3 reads CASSDRVTSNQPQHF. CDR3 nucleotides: TGTGCCAGCAGTGACAGGGTGACAAGCAATCAGCCCCAGCATTTT.

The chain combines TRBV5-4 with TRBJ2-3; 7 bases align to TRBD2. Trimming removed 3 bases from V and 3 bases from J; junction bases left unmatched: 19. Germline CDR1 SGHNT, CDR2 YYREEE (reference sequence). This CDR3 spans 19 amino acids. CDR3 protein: CASSSDHLTGLVSTDTQYF. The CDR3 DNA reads TGTGCCAGCAGCTCCGATCATCTCACAGGACTAGTTAGTACAGATACGCAGTATTTT.

CDR3 DNA: TGTGCCAGCTCACCAGGGACAGCGAACACTGAAGCTTTCTTT. Amino acid sequence: CASSPGTANTEAFF. V gene TRBV18 combines with J gene TRBJ1-1, with 7 bases lining up with TRBD1. The J segment lost 1 base and the V segment lost 2 bases, leaving 1 base of the junction unmatched. The CDR3 sequence is 14 residues long. The germline V gene has CDR1 KGHSH and CDR2 LQKENI. The variable domain in full, with the rest retrieved from reference TRBV18 and TRBJ1-1, is NAGVMQNPRHLVRRRGQEARLRCSPMKGHSHVYWYRQLPEEGLKFMVYLQKENIIDESGMPKERFSAEFPKEGPSILRIQQVVRGDSAAYFCASSPGTANTEAFFGQGTRLTVV.

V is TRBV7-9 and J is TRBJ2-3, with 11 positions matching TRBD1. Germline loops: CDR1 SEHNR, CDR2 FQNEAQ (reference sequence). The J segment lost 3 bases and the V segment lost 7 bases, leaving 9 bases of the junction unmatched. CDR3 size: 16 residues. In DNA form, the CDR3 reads TGTGCCAGCACCATTACGGGACAGGGGGTGACAGATACGCAGTATTTT. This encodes CASTITGQGVTDTQYF. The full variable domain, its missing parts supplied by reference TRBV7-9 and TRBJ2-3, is DTGVSQNPRHKITKRGQNVTFRCDPISEHNRLYWYRQTLGQGPEFLTYFQNEAQLEKSRLLSDRFSAERPKGSFSTLEIQRTEQGDSAMYLCASTITGQGVTDTQYFGPGTRLTVL.

CDR3 DNA sequence: TGCGCCAGCAGCCAAGATCAGTCAGGGGCCCACTATGGCTACACCTTC. Protein: CASSQDQSGAHYGYTF. This chain connects TRBV4-1 to TRBJ1-2, with D possibly being TRBD1 (6 bases). The CDR3 covers 16 residues. Germline lookup yields CDR1 MGHRA and CDR2 YSYEKL. V was cut by 0 bases and J by 3 bases, with 14 bases left in between.

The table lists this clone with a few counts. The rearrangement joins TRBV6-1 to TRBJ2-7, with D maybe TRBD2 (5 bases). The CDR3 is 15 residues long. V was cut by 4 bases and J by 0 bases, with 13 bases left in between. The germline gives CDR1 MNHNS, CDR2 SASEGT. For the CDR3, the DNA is TGTGCCAGCAGTGCCGTAGCGCCCAGCTCCTACGAGCAGTACGTC. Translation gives CASSAVAPSSYEQYV.

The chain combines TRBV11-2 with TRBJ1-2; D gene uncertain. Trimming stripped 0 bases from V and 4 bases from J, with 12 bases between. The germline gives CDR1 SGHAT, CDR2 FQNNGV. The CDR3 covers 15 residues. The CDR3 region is CASSLDRAATYGYTF. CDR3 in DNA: TGTGCCAGCAGCTTAGATCGGGCAGCCACCTATGGCTACACCTTC.

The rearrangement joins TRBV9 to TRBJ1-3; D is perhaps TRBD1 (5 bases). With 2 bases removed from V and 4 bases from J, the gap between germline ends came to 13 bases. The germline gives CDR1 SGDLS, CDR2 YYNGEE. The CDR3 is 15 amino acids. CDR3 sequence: CASSVGAQGGNTIYF. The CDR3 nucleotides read TGTGCCAGCAGCGTCGGGGCCCAAGGGGGAAACACCATATATTTT.

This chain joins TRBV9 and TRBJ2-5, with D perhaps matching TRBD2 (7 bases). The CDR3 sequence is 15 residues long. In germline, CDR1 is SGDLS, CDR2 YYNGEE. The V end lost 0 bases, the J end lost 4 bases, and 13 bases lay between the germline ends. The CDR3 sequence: CASSVGGGPPETQYF. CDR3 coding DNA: TGTGCCAGCAGCGTAGGCGGGGGCCCTCCAGAGACCCAGTACTTC.

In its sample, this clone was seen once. CDR3 loop: CASSPGPKRDQPQHF. CDR3 nucleotides: TGTGCCAGCAGTCCGGGCCCGAAAAGGGACCAGCCCCAGCATTTT. V usage is TRBV27 and J usage is TRBJ1-5; tentatively, D is TRBD1 (5 bases). The germline gives CDR1 MNHEY, CDR2 SMNVEV (reference sequence). The V end lost 5 bases, the J end lost 7 bases, and 18 bases lay between the germline ends. The CDR3 is 15 amino acids.

The CDR3 nucleotides are TGTGCCAGCAACAACGGGGCAGGGGCCTCGTGGGGAGCTTTCTTT. Protein: CASNNGAGASWGAFF. V gene TRBV6-5 combines with J gene TRBJ1-1; a possible D gene is TRBD1 (6 bases). Germline CDR1 and CDR2: MNHEY and SVGAGI. The CDR3 covers 15 residues. The germline V and J ends were trimmed by 7 bases and 10 bases, with 25 bases remaining between them.

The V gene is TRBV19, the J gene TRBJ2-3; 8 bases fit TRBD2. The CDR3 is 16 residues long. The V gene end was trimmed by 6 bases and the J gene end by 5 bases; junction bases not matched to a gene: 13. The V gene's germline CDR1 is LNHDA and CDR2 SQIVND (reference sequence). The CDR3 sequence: CASRSIRVGRGDTQYF. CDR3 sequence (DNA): TGTGCCAGTAGATCTATACGGGTCGGGAGGGGAGATACGCAGTATTTT.

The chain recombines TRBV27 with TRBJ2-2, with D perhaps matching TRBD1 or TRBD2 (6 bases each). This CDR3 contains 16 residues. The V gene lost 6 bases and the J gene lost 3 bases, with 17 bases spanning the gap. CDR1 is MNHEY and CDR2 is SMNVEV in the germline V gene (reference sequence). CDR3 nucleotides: TGTGCCAGCAGCCCTCTGAGGGGGGCGGACACCGGGGAGCTGTTTTTT. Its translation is CASSPLRGADTGELFF.

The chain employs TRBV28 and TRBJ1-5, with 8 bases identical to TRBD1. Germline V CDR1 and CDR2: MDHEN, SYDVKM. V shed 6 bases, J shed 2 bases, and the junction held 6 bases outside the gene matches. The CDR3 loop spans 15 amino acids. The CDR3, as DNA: TGTGCCAGCAGACCTCAGGGGGCTCGCAATCAGCCCCAGCATTTT. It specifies CASRPQGARNQPQHF.

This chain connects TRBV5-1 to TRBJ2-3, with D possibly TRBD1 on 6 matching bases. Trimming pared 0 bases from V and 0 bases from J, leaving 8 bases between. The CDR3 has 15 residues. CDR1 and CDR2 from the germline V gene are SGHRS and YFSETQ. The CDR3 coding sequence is TGCGCCAGCAGCTTGGGGACAGCTAGCACAGATACGCAGTATTTT. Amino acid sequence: CASSLGTASTDTQYF. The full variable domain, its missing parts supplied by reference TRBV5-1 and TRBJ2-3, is KAGVTQTPRYLIKTRGQQVTLSCSPISGHRSVSWYQQTPGQGLQFLFEYFSETQRNKGNFPGRFSGRQFSNSRSEMNVSTLELGDSALYLCASSLGTASTDTQYFGPGTRLTVL.

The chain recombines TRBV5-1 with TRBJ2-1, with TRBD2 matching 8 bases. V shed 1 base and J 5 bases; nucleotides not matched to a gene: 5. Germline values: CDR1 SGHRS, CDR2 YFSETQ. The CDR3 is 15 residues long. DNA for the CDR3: TGCGCCAGCAGCTTGCTTTCGGGAGGGGACAATGAGCAGTTCTTC. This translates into CASSLLSGGDNEQFF.

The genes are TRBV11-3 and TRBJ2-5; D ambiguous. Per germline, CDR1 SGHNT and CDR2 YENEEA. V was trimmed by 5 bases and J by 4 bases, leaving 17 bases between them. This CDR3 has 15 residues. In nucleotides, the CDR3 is TGTGCCAGCAGCCCCTCCGGGCTGGTGTCAGAGACCCAGTACTTC. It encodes CASSPSGLVSETQYF.

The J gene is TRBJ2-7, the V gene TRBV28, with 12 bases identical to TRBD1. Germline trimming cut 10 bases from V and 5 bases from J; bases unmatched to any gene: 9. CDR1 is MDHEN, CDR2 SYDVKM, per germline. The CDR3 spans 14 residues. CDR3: CATRLGQGANEQYF. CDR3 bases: TGTGCCACTCGCCTGGGACAGGGGGCCAACGAGCAGTACTTC. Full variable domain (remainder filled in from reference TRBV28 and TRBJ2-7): DVKVTQSSRYLVKRTGEKVFLECVQDMDHENMFWYRQDPGLGLRLIYFSYDVKMKEKGDIPEGYSVSREKKERFSLILESASTNQTSMYLCATRLGQGANEQYFGPGTRLTVT.

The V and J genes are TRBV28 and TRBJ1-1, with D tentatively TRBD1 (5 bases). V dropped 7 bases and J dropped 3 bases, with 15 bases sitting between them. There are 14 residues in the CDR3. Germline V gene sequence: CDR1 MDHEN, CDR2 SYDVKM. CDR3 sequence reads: CASILEGGDTEAFF. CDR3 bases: TGTGCCAGCATCCTCGAGGGAGGGGACACTGAAGCTTTCTTT.

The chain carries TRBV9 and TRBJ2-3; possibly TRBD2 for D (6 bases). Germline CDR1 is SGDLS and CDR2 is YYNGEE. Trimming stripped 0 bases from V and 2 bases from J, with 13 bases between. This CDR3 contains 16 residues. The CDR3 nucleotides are TGTGCCAGCAGCGTAGACGGGCGGGGTTACACAGATACGCAGTATTTT. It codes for CASSVDGRGYTDTQYF. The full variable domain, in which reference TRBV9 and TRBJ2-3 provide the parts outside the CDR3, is DSGVTQTPKHLITATGQRVTLRCSPRSGDLSVYWYQQSLDQGLQFLIQYYNGEERAKGNILERFSAQQFPDLHSELNLSSLELGDSALYFCASSVDGRGYTDTQYFGPGTRLTVL.

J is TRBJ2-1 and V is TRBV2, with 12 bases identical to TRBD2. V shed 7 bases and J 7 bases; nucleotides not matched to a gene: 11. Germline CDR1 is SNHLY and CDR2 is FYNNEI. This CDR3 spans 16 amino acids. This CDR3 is CASTRLAGAVRNEQFF. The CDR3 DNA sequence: TGTGCCAGCACCCGACTAGCGGGAGCCGTTCGGAATGAGCAGTTCTTC.

The CDR3 coding sequence is TGTGCCAGCAGCGCCGGAATCGGGCCTCCGGATGAGCAGTTCTTC. It yields the protein CASSAGIGPPDEQFF. V gene TRBV9 combines with J gene TRBJ2-1; D call uncertain. CDR3 size: 15 residues. Germline V CDR1 and CDR2: SGDLS, YYNGEE. V shed 3 bases and J shed 8 bases, with 18 bases lying between them. The variable domain in full, with the rest retrieved from reference TRBV9 and TRBJ2-1, is DSGVTQTPKHLITATGQRVTLRCSPRSGDLSVYWYQQSLDQGLQFLIQYYNGEERAKGNILERFSAQQFPDLHSELNLSSLELGDSALYFCASSAGIGPPDEQFFGPGTRLTVL.

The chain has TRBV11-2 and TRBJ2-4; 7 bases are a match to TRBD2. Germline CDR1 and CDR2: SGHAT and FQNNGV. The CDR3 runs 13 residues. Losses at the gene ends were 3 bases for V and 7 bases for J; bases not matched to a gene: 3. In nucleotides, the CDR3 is TGTGCCAGCAGCTTCTGGGAGGGTAACATTCAGTACTTC. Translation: CASSFWEGNIQYF.

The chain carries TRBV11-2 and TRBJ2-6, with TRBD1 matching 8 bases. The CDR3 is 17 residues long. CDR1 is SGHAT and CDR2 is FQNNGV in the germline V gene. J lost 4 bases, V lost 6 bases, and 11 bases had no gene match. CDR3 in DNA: TGTGCCAGCAGAGAGGGGCAGGGGGCAGGAGGGGCCAACGTCCTGACTTTC. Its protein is CASREGQGAGGANVLTF.

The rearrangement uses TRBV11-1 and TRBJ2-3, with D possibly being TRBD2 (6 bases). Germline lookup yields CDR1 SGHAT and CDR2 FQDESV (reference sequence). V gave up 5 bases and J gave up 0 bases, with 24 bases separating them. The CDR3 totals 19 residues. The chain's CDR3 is CASSPITAGQHSSTDTQYF. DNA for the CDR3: TGTGCCAGCAGCCCCATAACGGCGGGGCAGCACTCTAGCACAGATACGCAGTATTTT. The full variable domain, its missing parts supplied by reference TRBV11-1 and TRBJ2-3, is EAEVAQSPRYKITEKSQAVAFWCDPISGHATLYWYRQILGQGPELLVQFQDESVVDDSQLPKDRFSAERLKGVDSTLKIQPAELGDSAMYLCASSPITAGQHSSTDTQYFGPGTRLTVL.

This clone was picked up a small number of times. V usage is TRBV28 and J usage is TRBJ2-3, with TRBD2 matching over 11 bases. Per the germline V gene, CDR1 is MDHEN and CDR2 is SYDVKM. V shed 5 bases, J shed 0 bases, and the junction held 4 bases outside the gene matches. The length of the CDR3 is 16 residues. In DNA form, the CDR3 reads TGTGCCAGCAGTCCTAGACTAGCGGGGAGCACAGATACGCAGTATTTT. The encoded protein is CASSPRLAGSTDTQYF.

CDR3 loop: CASSLDRMTGEAFF. The DNA for the CDR3 is TGTGCCAGCAGCTTAGATCGGATGACAGGGGAGGCTTTCTTT. The chain joins TRBV11-2 to TRBJ1-1; 8 nucleotides agree with TRBD1. V was pared by 0 bases and J by 11 bases, with 8 bases of the junction left unmatched. CDR3 length: 14 residues. Germline V lookup: CDR1 SGHAT, CDR2 FQNNGV.

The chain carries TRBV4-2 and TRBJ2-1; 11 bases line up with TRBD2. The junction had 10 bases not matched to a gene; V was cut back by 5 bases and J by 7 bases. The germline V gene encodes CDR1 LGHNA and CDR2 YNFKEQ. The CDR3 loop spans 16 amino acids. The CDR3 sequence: CASSWGASGRQNEQFF. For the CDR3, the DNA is TGTGCCAGCAGCTGGGGAGCTAGCGGGAGGCAAAATGAGCAGTTCTTC.

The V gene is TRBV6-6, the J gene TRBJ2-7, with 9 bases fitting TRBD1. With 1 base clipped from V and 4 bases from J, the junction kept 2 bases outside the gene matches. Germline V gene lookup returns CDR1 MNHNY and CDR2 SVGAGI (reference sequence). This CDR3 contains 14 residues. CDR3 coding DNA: TGTGCCAGCAGTTACTTGACAGGGGGATACGAGCAGTACTTC. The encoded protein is CASSYLTGGYEQYF.

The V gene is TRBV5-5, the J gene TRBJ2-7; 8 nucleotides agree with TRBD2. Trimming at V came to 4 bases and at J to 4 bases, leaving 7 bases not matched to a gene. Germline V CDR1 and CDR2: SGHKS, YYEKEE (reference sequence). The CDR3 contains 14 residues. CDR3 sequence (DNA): TGTGCCAGCAGCATGGGACTAGTGGAGTACGAGCAGTACTTC. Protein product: CASSMGLVEYEQYF.